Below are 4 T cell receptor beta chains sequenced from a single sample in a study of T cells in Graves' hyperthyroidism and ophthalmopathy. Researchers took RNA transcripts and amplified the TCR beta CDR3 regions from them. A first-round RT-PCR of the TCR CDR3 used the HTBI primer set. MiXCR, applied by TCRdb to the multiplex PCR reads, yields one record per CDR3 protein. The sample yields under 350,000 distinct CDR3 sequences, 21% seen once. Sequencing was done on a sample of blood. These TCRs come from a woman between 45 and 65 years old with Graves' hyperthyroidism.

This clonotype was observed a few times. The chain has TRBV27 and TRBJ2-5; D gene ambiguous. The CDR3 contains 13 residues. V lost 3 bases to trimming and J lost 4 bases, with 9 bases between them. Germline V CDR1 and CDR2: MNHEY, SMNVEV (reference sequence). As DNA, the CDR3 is TGTGCCAGCAGTTTCTCCAGAAGAGAGACCCAGTACTTC. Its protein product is CASSFSRRETQYF.

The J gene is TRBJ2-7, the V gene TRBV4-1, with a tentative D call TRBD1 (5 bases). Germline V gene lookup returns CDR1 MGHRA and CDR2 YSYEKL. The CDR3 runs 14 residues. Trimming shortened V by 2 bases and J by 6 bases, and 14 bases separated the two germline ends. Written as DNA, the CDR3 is TGCGCCAGCAGCCAATTAGGGGTTCGTTTCGAGCAGTACTTC. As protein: CASSQLGVRFEQYF.

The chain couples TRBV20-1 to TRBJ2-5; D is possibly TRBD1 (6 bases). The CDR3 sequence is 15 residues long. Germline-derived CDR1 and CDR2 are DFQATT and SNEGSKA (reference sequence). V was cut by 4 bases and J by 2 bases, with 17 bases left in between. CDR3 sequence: CSAKSAGVYQETQYF. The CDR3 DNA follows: TGCAGTGCTAAATCGGCAGGGGTATATCAAGAGACCCAGTACTTC.

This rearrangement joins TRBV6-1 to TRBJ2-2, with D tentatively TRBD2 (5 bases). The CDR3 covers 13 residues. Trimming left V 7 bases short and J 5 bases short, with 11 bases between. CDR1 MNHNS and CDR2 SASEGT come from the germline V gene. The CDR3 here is CASNPRATGELFF. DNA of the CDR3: TGTGCCAGCAACCCGCGGGCAACCGGGGAGCTGTTTTTT.